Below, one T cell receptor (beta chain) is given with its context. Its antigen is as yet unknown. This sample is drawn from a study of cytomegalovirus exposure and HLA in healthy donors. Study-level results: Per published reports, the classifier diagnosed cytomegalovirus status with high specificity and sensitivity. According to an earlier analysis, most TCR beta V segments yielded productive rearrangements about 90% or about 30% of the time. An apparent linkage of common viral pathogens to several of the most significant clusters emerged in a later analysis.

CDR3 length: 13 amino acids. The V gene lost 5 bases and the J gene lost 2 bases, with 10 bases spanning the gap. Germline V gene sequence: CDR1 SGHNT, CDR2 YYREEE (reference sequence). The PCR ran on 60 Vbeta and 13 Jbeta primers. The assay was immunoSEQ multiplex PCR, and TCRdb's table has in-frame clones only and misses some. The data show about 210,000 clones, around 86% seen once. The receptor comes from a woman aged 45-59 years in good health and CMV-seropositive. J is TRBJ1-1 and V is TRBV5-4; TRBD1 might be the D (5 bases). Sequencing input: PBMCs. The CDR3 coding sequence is TGTGCCAGCAGTAAGACAGTTAACACTGAAGCTTTCTTT. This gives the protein CASSKTVNTEAFF.